This T cell receptor (beta chain) derives from a study of blood T cell repertoires in COVID-19. For the study at large: From T cells, B-cell-depleted T cells, or PBMCs came the material, which was cDNA or gDNA.

Looked up from germline, CDR1 is LGHNA and CDR2 is YSLEER. This CDR3 is built from 15 residues. J gave up 4 bases and V 6 bases, and 10 bases lay outside the gene matches. Measured with immunoSEQ multiplex PCR; TCRdb has only the in-frame clones, and not every one. Of 110,000 to 150,000 clones in the sample, 80% to 85% were seen once. The material sequenced was peripheral blood. The gene calls are TRBV4-3 and TRBJ2-7; 9 nucleotides line up with TRBD2. The receptor comes from a human donor in a cohort sampled during active COVID-19. The CDR3 DNA reads TGCGCCAGCAGTAAAGGAGCGGGAGGCGGGTACGAGCAGTACTTC. Its translation: CASSKGAGGGYEQYF.